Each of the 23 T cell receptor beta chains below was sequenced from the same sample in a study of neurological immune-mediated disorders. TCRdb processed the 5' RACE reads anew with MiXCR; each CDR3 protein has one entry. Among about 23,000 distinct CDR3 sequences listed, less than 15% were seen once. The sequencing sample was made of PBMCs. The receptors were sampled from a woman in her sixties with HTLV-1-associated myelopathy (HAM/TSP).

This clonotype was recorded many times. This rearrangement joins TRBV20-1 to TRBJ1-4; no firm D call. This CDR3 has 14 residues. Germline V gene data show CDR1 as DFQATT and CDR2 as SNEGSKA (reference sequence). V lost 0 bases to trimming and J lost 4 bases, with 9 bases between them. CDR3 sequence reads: CSARDRGINEKLFF. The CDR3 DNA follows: TGCAGTGCTAGAGATCGGGGAATTAATGAAAAACTGTTTTTT.

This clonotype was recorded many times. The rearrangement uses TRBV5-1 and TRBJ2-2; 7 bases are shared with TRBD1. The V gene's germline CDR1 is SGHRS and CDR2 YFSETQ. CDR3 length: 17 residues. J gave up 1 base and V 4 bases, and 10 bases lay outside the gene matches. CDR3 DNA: TGCGCCAGCAGCAGGGACAGCCGAGAGCAGAACACCGGGGAGCTGTTTTTT. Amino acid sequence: CASSRDSREQNTGELFF.

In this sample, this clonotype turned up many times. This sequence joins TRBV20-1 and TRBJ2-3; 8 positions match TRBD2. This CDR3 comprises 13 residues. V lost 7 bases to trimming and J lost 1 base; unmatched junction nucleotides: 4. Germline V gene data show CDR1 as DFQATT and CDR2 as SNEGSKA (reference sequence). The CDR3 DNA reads TGCAGTGGAGCGGGAGAGGGCACAGATACGCAGTATTTT. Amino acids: CSGAGEGTDTQYF.

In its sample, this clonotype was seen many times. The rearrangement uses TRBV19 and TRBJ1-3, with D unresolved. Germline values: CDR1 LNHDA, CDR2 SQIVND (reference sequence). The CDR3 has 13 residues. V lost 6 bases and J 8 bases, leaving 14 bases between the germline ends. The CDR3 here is CASRQDYRDTIYF. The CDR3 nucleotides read TGTGCCAGTAGGCAGGACTATCGGGACACCATATATTTT. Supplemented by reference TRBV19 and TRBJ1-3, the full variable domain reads DGGITQSPKYLFRKEGQNVTLSCEQNLNHDAMYWYRQDPGQGLRLIYYSQIVNDFQKGDIAEGYSVSREKKESFPLTVTSAQKNPTAFYLCASRQDYRDTIYFGEGSWLTVV.

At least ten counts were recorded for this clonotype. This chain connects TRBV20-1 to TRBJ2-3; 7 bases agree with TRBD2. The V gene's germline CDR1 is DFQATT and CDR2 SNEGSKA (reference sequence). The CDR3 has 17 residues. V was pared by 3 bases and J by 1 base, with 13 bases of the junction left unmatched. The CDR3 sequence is CSARRGGRVIGTDTQYF. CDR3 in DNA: TGCAGTGCTAGGAGAGGTGGGAGGGTAATAGGCACAGATACGCAGTATTTT.

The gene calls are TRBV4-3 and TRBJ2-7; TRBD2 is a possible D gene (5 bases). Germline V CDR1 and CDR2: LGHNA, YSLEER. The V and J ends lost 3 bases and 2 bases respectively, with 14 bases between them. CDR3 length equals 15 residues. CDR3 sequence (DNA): TGCGCCAGCAGCCATGGACCGGGGTCCGCCTACGAGCAGTACTTC. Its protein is CASSHGPGSAYEQYF.

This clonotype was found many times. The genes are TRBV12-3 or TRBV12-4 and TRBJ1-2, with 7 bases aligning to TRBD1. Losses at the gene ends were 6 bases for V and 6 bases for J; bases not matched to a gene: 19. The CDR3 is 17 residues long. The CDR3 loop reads CASRHPRGTVRRDGYTF. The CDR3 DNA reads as TGTGCCAGCAGACATCCCAGGGGGACAGTGCGTCGGGATGGCTACACCTTC.

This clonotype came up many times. CDR3: CSARDWTRNEQYF. Here the CDR3 DNA reads TGCAGTGCTAGGGACTGGACTCGGAACGAGCAGTACTTC. The chain employs TRBV20-1 and TRBJ2-7; D is perhaps TRBD2 (5 bases). Per germline, CDR1 DFQATT and CDR2 SNEGSKA (reference sequence). The CDR3 is made up of 13 amino acids. Trimming stripped 3 bases from V and 5 bases from J, with 14 bases between.

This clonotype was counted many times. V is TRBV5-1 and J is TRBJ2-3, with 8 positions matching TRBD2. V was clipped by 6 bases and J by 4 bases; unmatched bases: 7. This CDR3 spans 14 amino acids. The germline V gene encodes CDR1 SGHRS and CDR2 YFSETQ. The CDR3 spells CASMSGRGADTQYF. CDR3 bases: TGCGCCAGCATGAGCGGGAGAGGCGCAGATACGCAGTATTTT.

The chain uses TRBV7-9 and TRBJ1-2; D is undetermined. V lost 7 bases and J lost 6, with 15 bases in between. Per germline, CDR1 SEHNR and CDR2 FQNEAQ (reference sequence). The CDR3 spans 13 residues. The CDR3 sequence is CASIPDRADGYTF. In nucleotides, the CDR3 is TGTGCCAGCATCCCCGATCGGGCAGATGGCTACACCTTC.

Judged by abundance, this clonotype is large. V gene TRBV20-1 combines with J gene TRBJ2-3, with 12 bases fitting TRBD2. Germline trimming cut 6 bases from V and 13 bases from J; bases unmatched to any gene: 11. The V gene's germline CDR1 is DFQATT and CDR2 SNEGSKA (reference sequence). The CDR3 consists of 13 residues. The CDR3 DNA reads TGCAGTGCCCCACTAGCGGGGGGCAGGAACGAGTATTTT. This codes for CSAPLAGGRNEYF.

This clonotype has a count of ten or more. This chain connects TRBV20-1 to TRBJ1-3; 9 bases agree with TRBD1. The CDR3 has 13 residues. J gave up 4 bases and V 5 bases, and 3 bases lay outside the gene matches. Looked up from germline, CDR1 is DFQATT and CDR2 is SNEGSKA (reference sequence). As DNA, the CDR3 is TGCAGTGCTGGACAGGGGTGGGGAAACACCATATATTTT. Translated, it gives CSAGQGWGNTIYF.

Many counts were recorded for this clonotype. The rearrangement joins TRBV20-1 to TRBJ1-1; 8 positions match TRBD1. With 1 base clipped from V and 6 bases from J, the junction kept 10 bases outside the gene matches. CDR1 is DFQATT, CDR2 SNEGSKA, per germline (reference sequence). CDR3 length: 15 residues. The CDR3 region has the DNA TGCAGTGCTAGAGTGCGACAGGGGCTTTCTCCTGAAGCTTTCTTT. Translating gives CSARVRQGLSPEAFF.

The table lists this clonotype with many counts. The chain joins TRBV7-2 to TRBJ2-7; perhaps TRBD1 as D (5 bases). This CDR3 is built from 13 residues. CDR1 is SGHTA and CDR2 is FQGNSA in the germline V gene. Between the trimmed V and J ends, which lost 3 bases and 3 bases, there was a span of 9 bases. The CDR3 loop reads CASSLGRDYEQYF. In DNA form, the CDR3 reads TGTGCCAGCAGCTTGGGCAGGGACTACGAGCAGTACTTC. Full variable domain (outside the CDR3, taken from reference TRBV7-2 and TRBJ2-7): GAGVSQSPSNKVTEKGKDVELRCDPISGHTALYWYRQSLGQGLEFLIYFQGNSAPDKSGLPSDRFSAERTGGSVSTLTIQRTQQEDSAVYLCASSLGRDYEQYFGPGTRLTVT.

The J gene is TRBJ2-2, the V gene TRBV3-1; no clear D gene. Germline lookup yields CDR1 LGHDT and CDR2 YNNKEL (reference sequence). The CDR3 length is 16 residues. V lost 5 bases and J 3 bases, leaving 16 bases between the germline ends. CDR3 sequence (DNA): TGTGCCAGCAGCTCCTGGGGAAGGGAAGACACCGGGGAGCTGTTTTTT. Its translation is CASSSWGREDTGELFF.

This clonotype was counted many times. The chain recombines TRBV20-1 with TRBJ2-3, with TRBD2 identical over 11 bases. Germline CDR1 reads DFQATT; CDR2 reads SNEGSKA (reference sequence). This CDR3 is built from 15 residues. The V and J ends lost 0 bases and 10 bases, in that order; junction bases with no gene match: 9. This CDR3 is CSARDPTSGVPPQYF. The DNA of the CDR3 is TGCAGTGCTAGAGATCCGACTAGCGGGGTTCCCCCGCAGTATTTT.

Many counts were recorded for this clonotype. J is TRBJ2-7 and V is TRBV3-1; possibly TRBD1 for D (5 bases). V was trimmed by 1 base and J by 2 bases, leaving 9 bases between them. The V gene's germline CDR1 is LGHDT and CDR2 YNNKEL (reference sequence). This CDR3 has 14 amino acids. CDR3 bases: TGTGCCAGCAGCCAAGTCTCCAGGGCCTACGAGCAGTACTTC. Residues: CASSQVSRAYEQYF.

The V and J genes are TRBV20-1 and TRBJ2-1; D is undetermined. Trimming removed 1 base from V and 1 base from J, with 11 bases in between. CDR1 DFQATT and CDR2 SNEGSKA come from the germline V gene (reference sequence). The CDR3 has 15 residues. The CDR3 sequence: CSARGSPWSYNEQFF. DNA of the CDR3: TGCAGTGCTAGAGGGAGCCCTTGGTCCTACAATGAGCAGTTCTTC.

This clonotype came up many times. The CDR3 loop reads CASSAFAGQGKEKLFF. The CDR3 nucleotides read TGTGCCAGCAGCGCCTTTGCGGGACAGGGTAAAGAAAAACTGTTTTTT. This chain connects TRBV6-1 to TRBJ1-4; TRBD1 agrees at 9 bases. This CDR3 has 16 residues. Trimming cost V 6 bases and J 8 bases; bases outside gene matches: 13. The germline CDR1 and CDR2 sequences are MNHNS and SASEGT.

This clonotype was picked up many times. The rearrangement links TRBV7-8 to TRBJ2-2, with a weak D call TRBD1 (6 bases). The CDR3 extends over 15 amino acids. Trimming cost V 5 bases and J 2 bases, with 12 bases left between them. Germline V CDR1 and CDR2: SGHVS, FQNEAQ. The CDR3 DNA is TGTGCCAGCAGCCAGACAGGTTCCAACACCGGGGAGCTGTTTTTT. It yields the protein CASSQTGSNTGELFF. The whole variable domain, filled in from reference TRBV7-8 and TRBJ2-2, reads GAGVSQSPRYKVAKRGQDVALRCDPISGHVSLFWYQQALGQGPEFLTYFQNEAQLDKSGLPSDRFFAERPEGSVSTLKIQRTQQEDSAVYLCASSQTGSNTGELFFGEGSRLTVL.

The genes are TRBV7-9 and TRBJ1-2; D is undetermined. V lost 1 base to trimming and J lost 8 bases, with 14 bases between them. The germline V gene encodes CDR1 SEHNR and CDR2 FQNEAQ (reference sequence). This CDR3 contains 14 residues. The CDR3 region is CASSLEISFLGYTF. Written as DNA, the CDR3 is TGTGCCAGCAGCTTAGAAATCAGTTTCTTAGGCTACACCTTC.

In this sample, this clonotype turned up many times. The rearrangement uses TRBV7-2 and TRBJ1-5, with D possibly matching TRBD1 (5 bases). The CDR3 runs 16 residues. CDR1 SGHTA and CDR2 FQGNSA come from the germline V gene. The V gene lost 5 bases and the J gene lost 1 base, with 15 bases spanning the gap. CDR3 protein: CASSQRGGASNQPQHF. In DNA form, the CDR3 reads TGTGCCAGCAGCCAAAGGGGCGGGGCGAGCAATCAGCCCCAGCATTTT.

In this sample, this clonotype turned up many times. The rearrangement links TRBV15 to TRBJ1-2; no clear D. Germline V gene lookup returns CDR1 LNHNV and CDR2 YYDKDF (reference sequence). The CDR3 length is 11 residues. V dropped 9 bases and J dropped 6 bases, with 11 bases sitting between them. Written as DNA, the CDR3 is TGTGCCACTGGGGAGATCGATGGCTACACCTTC. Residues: CATGEIDGYTF.